This T cell receptor beta chain was sequenced for a study of siplizumab effects on memory and regulatory T cells. Study-wide points: Naive T cells seemed more diverse than memory cells and seemed major alloresponse contributors. Alloreactive sequences traceable to unstimulated CD4+ memory cells were significantly reduced by siplizumab. Whether the proliferating Tregs (from siplizumab cultures) were suppressive was not confirmed.

Trimming left V 3 bases short and J 4 bases short, with 12 bases between. CDR1 and CDR2 (germline): SQVTM, ANQGSEA. This CDR3 spans 13 amino acids. As to this clone: What it recognizes is unknown.

TCR templates numbering 90,000 to 100,000 were assayed per sample. Clones were read by immunoSEQ multiplex PCR, and TCRdb kept only the in-frame ones, dropping some. The sample carries 45,000 to 50,000 clones, about 90% recorded once. The TCR was taken from a human donor in good health. The chain recombines TRBV29-1 with TRBJ1-2, with D unclear. Sample: naive CD8+ T cells sorted from blood. The CDR3 here is CSVERPNSYGYTF. The CDR3 DNA reads TGCAGCGTTGAGAGACCGAACTCCTATGGCTACACCTTC.